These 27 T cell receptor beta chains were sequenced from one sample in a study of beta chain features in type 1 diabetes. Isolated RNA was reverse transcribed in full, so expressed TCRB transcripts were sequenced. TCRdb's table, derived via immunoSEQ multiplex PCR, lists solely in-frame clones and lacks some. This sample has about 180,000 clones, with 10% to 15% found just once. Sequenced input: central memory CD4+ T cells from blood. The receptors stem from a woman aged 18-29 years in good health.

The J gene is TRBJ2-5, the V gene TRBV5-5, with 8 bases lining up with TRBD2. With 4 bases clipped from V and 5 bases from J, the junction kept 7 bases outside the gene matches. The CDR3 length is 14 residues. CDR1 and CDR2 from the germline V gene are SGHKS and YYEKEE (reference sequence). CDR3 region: CASSATSGYETQYF. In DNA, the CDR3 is TGTGCCAGCAGCGCCACTAGCGGCTACGAGACCCAGTACTTC.

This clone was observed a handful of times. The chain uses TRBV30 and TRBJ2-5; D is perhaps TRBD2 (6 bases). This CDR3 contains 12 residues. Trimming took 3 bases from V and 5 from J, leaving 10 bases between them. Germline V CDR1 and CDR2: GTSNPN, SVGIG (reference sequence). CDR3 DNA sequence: TGTGCCTGGAGGGGAGGAGGGGAGACCCAGTACTTC. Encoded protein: CAWRGGGETQYF. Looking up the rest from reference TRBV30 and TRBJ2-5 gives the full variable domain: SQTIHQWPATLVQPVGSPLSLECTVEGTSNPNLYWYRQAAGRGLQLLFYSVGIGQISSEVPQNLSASRPQDRQFILSSKKLLLSDSGFYLCAWRGGGETQYFGPGTRLLVL.

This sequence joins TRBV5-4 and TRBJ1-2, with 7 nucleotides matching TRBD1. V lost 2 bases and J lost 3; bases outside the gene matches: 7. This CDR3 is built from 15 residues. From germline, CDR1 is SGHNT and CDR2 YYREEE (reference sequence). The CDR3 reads CASSLAQGVYYGYTF. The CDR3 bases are TGTGCCAGCAGCTTAGCTCAGGGGGTGTACTATGGCTACACCTTC.

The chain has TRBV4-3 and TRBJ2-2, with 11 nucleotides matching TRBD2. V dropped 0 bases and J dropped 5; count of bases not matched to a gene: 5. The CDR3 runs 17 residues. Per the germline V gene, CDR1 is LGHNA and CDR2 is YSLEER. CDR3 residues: CASSQDRGTSGTGELFF. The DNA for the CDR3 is TGCGCCAGCAGCCAAGATCGGGGGACTAGCGGTACCGGGGAGCTGTTTTTT.

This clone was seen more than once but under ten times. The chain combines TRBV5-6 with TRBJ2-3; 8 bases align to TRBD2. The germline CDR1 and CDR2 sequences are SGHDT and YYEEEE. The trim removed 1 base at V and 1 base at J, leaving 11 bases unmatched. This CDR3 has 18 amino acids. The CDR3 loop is CASSLRRTGGFGTDTQYF. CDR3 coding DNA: TGTGCCAGCAGCTTGAGGAGAACGGGAGGGTTCGGCACAGATACGCAGTATTTT. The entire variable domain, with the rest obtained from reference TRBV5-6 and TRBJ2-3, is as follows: DAGVTQSPTHLIKTRGQQVTLRCSPKSGHDTVSWYQQALGQGPQFIFQYYEEEERQRGNFPDRFSGHQFPNYSSELNVNALLLGDSALYLCASSLRRTGGFGTDTQYFGPGTRLTVL.

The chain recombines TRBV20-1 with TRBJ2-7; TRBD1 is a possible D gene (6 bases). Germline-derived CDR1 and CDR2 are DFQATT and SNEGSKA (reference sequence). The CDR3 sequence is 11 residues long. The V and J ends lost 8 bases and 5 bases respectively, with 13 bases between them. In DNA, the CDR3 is TGCAGTTCTACAGGGCCCAACGAGCAGTACTTC. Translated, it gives CSSTGPNEQYF.

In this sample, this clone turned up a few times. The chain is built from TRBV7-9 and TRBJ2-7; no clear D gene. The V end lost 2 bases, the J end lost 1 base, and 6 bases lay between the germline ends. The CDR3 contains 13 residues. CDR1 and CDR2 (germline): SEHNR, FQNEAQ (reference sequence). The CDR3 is CASSLQYSYEQYF. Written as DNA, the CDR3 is TGTGCCAGCAGCTTACAGTATTCCTACGAGCAGTACTTC. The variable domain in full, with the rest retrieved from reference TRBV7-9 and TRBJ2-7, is DTGVSQNPRHKITKRGQNVTFRCDPISEHNRLYWYRQTLGQGPEFLTYFQNEAQLEKSRLLSDRFSAERPKGSFSTLEIQRTEQGDSAMYLCASSLQYSYEQYFGPGTRLTVT.

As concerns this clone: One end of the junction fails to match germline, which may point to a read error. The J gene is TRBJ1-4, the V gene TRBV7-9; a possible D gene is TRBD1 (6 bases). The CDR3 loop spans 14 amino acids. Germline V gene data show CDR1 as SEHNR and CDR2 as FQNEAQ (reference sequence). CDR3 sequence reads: CASSLGTANEELFF. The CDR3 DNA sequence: TGTGCCAGCAGCTTAGGGACAGCTAATGAAGAACTGTTTTTT.

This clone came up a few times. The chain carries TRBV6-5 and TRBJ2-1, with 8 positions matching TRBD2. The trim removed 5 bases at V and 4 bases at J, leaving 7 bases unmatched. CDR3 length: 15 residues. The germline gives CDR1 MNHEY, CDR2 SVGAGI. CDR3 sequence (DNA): TGTGCCAGCAGTCGTACTAGCGGCATATACAATGAGCAGTTCTTC. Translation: CASSRTSGIYNEQFF.

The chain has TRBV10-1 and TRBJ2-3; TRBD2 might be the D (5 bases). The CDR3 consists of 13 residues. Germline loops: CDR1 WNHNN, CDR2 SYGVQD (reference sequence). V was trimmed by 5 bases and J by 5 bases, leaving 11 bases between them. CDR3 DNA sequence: TGCGCCAGCAGTTTCCTAGCCGGAGATACGCAGTATTTT. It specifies CASSFLAGDTQYF.

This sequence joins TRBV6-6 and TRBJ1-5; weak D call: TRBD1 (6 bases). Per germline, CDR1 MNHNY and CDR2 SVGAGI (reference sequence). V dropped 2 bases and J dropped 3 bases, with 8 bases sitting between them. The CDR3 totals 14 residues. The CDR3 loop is CASSYGQYNQPQHF. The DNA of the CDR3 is TGTGCCAGCAGTTACGGACAGTACAATCAGCCCCAGCATTTT.

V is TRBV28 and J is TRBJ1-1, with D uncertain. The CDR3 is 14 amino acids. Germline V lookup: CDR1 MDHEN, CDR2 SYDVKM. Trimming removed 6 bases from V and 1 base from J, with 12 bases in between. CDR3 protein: CASRGGVSNTEAFF. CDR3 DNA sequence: TGTGCCAGCAGGGGAGGCGTATCGAACACTGAAGCTTTCTTT.

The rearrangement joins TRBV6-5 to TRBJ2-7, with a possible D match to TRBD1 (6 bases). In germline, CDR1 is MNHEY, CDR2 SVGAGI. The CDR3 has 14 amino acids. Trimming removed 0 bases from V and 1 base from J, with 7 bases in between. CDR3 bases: TGTGCCAGCAGTTACTCGGACAGATCCTACGAGCAGTACTTC. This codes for CASSYSDRSYEQYF.

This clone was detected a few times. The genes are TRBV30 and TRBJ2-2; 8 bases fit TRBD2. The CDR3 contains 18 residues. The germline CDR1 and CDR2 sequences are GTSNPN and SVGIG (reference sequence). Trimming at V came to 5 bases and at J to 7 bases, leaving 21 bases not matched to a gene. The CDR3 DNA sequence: TGTGCCTGGGCCCGGCAAGGAGCGGGAGCATTCGGGGGCGGGGAGCTGTTTTTT. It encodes CAWARQGAGAFGGGELFF.

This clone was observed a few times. CDR3 in amino acids: CASSLYFSGNDGYTF. In DNA form, the CDR3 reads TGTGCCAGCAGTTTATACTTCTCAGGAAATGATGGCTACACCTTC. V gene TRBV28 combines with J gene TRBJ1-2; no clear D gene. The CDR3 is made up of 15 amino acids. Germline loops: CDR1 MDHEN, CDR2 SYDVKM. The germline V and J ends were trimmed by 1 base and 6 bases, with 15 bases remaining between them.

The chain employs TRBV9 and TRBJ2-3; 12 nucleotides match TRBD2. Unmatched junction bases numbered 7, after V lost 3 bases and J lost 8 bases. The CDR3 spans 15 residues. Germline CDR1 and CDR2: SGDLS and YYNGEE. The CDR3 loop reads CASSASLAGGGTQYF. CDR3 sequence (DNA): TGTGCCAGCAGCGCTTCACTAGCGGGAGGAGGTACGCAGTATTTT.

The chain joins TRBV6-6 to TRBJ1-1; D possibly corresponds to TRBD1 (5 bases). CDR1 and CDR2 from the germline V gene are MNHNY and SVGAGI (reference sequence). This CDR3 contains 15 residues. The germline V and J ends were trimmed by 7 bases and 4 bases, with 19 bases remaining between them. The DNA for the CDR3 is TGTGCCAGCAACCCCTCCCGGGGGTCAGCCACTGAAGCTTTCTTT. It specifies CASNPSRGSATEAFF.

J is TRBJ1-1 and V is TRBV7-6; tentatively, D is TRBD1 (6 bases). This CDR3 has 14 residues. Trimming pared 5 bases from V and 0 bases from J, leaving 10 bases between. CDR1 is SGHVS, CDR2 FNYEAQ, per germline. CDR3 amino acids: CASSSDRLNTEAFF. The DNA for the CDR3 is TGTGCCAGCAGCAGTGACAGGTTGAACACTGAAGCTTTCTTT. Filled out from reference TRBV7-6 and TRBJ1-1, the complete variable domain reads GAGVSQSPRYKVTKRGQDVALRCDPISGHVSLYWYRQALGQGPEFLTYFNYEAQQDKSGLPNDRFSAERPEGSISTLTIQRTEQRDSAMYRCASSSDRLNTEAFFGQGTRLTVV.

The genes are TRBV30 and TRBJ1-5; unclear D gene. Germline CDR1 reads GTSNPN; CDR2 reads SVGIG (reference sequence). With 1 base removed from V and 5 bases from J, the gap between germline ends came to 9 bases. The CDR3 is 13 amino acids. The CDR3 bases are TGTGCCTGGAGTGGGTCAGAGGATCAGCCCCAGCATTTT. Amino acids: CAWSGSEDQPQHF.

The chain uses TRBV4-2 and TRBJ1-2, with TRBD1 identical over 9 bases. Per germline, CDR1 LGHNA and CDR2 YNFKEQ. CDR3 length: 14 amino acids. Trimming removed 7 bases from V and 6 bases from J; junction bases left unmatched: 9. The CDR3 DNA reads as TGTGCCAGCACCCTCCGGGACAGGGATAATGGCTACACCTTC. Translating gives CASTLRDRDNGYTF.

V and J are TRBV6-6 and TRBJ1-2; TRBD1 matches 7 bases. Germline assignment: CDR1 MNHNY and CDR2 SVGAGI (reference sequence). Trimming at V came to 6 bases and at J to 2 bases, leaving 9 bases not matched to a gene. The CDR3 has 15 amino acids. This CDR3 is CASSLDREKNYGYTF. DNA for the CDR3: TGTGCCAGCAGCCTCGACAGGGAAAAGAACTATGGCTACACCTTC.

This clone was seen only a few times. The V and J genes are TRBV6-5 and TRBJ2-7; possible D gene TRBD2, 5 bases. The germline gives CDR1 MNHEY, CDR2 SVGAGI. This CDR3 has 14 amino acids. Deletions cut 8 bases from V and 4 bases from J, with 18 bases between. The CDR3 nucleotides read TGTGCCAGCTCCGGAGTGCGGAGAGGGTACGAGCAGTACTTC. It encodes CASSGVRRGYEQYF.

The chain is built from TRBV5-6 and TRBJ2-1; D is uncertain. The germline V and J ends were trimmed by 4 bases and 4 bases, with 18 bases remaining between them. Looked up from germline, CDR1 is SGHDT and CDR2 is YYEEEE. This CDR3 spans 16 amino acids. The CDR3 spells CASSVPTGIQYNEQFF. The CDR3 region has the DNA TGTGCCAGCAGCGTACCGACTGGAATTCAATACAATGAGCAGTTCTTC.

For the CDR3, the DNA is TGTGCCAGCTCACCCCAGGGGACTGAAGCTTTCTTT. This codes for CASSPQGTEAFF. This chain connects TRBV18 to TRBJ1-1; possible D gene TRBD1, 6 bases. With 3 bases removed from V and 5 bases from J, the gap between germline ends came to 7 bases. Germline loops: CDR1 KGHSH, CDR2 LQKENI. The CDR3 loop spans 12 amino acids.

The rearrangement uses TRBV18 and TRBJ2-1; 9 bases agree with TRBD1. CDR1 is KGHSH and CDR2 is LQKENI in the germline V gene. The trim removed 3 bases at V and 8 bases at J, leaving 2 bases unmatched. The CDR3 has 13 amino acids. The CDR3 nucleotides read TGTGCCAGCTCACCGGGACAGGGAGATGAGCAGTTCTTC. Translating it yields CASSPGQGDEQFF.

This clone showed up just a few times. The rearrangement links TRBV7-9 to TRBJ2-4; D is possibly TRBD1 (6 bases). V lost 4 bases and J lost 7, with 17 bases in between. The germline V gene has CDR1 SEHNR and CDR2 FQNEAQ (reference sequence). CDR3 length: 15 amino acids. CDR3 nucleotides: TGTGCCAGCAGCTCCCCGGGACAAGTGAAGAACATTCAGTACTTC. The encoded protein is CASSSPGQVKNIQYF. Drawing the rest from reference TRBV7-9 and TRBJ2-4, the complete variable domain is DTGVSQNPRHKITKRGQNVTFRCDPISEHNRLYWYRQTLGQGPEFLTYFQNEAQLEKSRLLSDRFSAERPKGSFSTLEIQRTEQGDSAMYLCASSSPGQVKNIQYFGAGTRLSVL.

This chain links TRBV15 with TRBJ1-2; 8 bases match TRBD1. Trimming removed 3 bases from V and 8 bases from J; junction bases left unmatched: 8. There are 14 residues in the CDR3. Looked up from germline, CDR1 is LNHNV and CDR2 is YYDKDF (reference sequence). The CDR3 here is CATSSLDRVLGYTF. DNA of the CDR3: TGTGCCACCAGCAGCCTGGACAGGGTACTAGGCTACACCTTC.